This T cell receptor (beta chain) derives from a study of HIV-infected children after antiretroviral therapy interruption. For the study at large: Interruption-arm sampling covered weeks 0, 12, interruption end (24 or 48), and about 3 years post-study.

A 3' RACE protocol on RNA, with unique molecular identifiers, produced the TCR library. Via MiXCR, TCRdb re-called the 3' RACE reads, giving one row per CDR3 protein. The top ten clones hold roughly 1% of a sample with approximately 96,000 distinct CDR3 sequences, 6% to 8.5% of them seen once. Treatment meaning: PENTA 11 planned treatment interruption arm or continuous ART arm. V dropped 3 bases and J dropped 6; count of bases not matched to a gene: 11. Germline V gene data show CDR1 as SGHNT and CDR2 as YYREEE (reference sequence). The CDR3 runs to 15 residues. This clonotype was observed many times.

The material was CD45RA+ CD4+ T cells from PBMCs, pooled from several time points, obtained from a donor given antiretroviral therapy, either interrupted or continuous. Subset specified: naive CD4+ CD45RA+ CD45RO- T cells. This clonotype originated in a pool of human donors with HIV. The gene calls are TRBV5-4 and TRBJ1-2; 7 bases fit TRBD1. CDR3 sequence: CASSSPGQSRNGYTF. The CDR3 DNA is TGTGCCAGCAGCTCGCCGGGACAGTCTAGGAATGGCTACACCTTC. The full variable domain, rest sourced from reference TRBV5-4 and TRBJ1-2, is ETGVTQSPTHLIKTRGQQVTLRCSSQSGHNTVSWYQQALGQGPQFIFQYYREEENGRGNFPPRFSGLQFPNYSSELNVNALELDDSALYLCASSSPGQSRNGYTFGSGTRLTVV.